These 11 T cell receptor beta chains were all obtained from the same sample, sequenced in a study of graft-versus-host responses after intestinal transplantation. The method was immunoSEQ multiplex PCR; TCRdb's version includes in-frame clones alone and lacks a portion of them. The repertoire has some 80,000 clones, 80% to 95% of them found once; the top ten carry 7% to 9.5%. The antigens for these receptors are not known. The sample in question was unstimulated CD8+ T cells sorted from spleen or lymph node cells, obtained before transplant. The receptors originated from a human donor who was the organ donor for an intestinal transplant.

The CDR3: CASSSRYTGELFF. CDR3 nucleotides: TGTGCCAGCAGTTCGCGCTACACCGGGGAGCTGTTTTTT. V usage is TRBV28 and J usage is TRBJ2-2; no reliable D call. Germline loops: CDR1 MDHEN, CDR2 SYDVKM. V dropped 4 bases and J dropped 3 bases, with 6 bases sitting between them. The CDR3 is 13 residues long. Filled out from reference TRBV28 and TRBJ2-2, the complete variable domain reads DVKVTQSSRYLVKRTGEKVFLECVQDMDHENMFWYRQDPGLGLRLIYFSYDVKMKEKGDIPEGYSVSREKKERFSLILESASTNQTSMYLCASSSRYTGELFFGEGSRLTVL.

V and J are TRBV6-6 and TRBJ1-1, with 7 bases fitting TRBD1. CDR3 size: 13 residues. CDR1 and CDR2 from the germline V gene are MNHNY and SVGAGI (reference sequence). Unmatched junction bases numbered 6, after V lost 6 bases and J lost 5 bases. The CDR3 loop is CASSTGQITEAFF. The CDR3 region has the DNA TGTGCCAGCAGCACGGGACAGATAACTGAAGCTTTCTTT.

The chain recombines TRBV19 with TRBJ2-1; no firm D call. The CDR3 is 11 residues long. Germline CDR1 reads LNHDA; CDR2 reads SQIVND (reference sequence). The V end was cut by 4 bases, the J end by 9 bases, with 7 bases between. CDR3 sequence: CASSNTVEQFF. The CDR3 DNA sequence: TGTGCCAGTAGTAATACTGTTGAGCAGTTCTTC.

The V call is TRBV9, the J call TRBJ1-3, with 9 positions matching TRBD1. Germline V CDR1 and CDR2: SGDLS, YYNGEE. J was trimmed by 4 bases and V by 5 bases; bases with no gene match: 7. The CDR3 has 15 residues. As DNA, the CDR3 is TGTGCCAGCAGAGGGGGGACAGGGAAGGGAAACACCATATATTTT. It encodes CASRGGTGKGNTIYF.

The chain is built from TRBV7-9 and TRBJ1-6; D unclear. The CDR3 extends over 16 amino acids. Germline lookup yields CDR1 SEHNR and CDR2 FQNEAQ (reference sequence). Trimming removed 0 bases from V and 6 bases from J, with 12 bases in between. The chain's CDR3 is CASSLASVGFNSPLHF. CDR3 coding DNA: TGTGCCAGCAGCTTAGCGAGTGTGGGTTTTAATTCACCCCTCCACTTT.

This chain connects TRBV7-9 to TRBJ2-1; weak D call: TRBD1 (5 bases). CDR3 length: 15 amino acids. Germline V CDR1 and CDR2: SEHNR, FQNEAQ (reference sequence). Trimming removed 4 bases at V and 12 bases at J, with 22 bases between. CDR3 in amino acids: CASSSGILHLQGQFF. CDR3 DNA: TGTGCCAGCAGCTCGGGCATTTTACACCTTCAGGGGCAGTTCTTC.

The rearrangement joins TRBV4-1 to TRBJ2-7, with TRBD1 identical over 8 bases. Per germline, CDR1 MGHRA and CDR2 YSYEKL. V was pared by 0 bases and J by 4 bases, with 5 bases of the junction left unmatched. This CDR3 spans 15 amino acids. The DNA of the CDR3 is TGCGCCAGCAGCCAAGATCACGACAGGGGTTACGAGCAGTACTTC. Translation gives CASSQDHDRGYEQYF.

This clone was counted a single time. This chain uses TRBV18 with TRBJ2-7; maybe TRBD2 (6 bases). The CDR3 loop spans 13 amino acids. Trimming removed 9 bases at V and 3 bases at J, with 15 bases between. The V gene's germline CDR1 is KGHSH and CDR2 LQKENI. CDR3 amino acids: CASYGTHNYEQYF. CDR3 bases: TGTGCCAGTTACGGGACTCATAACTACGAGCAGTACTTC.

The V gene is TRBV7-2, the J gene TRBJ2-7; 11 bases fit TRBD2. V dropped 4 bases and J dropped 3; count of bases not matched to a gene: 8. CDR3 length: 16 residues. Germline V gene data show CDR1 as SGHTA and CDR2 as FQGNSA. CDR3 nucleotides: TGTGCCAGCAGCTCCCCGGGACTAGCGGTTCGCTACGAGCAGTACTTC. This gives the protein CASSSPGLAVRYEQYF.

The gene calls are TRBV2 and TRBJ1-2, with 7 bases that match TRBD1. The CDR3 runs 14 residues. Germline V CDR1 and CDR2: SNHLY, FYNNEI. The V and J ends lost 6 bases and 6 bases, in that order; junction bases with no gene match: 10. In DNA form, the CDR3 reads TGTGCCAGCAGGCCCGGGACAGAGTTAGATGGCTACACCTTC. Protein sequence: CASRPGTELDGYTF.

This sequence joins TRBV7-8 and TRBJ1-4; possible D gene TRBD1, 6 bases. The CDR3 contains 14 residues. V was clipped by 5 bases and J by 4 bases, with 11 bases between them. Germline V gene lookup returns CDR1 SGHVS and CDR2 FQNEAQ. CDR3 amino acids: CASSPGQINEKLFF. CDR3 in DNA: TGTGCCAGCAGCCCGGGACAAATTAATGAAAAACTGTTTTTT.